This TCR beta chain is drawn from a study of blood T cell repertoires in COVID-19 (dated by TCRdb to 2018 to 2021). The study in broad terms: Samples covering the acute and convalescent phases of COVID-19 were provided by collaborators in the United States, Italy and Spain. A freely available public database, intended as a resource for researchers studying the immune response to SARS-CoV-2, is where the repertoires were released. Samples came from the ongoing ImmuneRACE study (first 160 participants) plus 1,254 subjects from 6 global collaborators. A de-identified subject ID, COVID-19 status, age in years and sex were almost always included in the sample metadata. The prospective study material was composed of cDNA or gDNA derived from T cells, B-cell-depleted T cells, or PBMCs. Where HLA class I and class II types were available, the types were taken from metadata supplied by the sample provider, not from assay-based typing. The dataset comprised deeply sampled blood TCRbeta repertoires from subjects exposed to, actively infected with, or recovered from COVID-19.

The collaborating institutions used their own protocols to collect whole blood in K2EDTA tubes. For TCRbeta analysis, collaborators shipped samples as frozen whole blood, isolated PBMCs, or DNA extracted from either of those sample types. General findings and caveats noted by the study authors: The amount of clinical and demographic metadata varied by source and participant and was provided uncurated.

From the cysteine through the phenylalanine, the CDR3 covers 14 amino acids. CDR3 DNA only is kept here, 42 bases in frame from base 1. As encoded in the germline V gene, CDR1 is SGHRS while CDR2 is YFSETQ. Between the V and J ends, shortened by 2 bases and 5 bases respectively, the junction contains 10 bases. This clone turned up a few times. The antigen this receptor binds is unknown. No qualities accompany the bases; no much larger clone lies one base away. TCRbeta CDR3 regions were amplified from genomic DNA by means of the immunoSEQ Assay, a bias-controlled multiplex PCR. On the study's bioinformatics: The number of nucleated cells in each sample was estimated from the amplification of reference gene primers within the assay. To quantify the absolute abundance of each unique TCRbeta CDR3 rearrangement, sequence reads were collapsed and filtered. For each sample, productive Simpson clonality was calculated as the square root of Simpson's diversity index over productive rearrangements. In its TCRdb copy, this immuneACCESS table keeps in-frame sequences only and misses some clones. Where compared with another copy, unresolved V genes explain less than half of these, and the others have no known cause. V and J calls and clone size follow that table, whereas D and trimming were derived from the DNA. This sample holds about 32,000 clones; 70% to 90% were observed only once. 4.5% to 6.5% of the sample is in the top ten clones.

The sample taken for sequencing was peripheral blood. The V gene is TRBV5-1 and the J gene is TRBJ2-2; tentative D gene TRBD1, with 5 bases matching. This receptor was obtained from a woman of 80 years or more with active or convalescent COVID-19. The nucleotide sequence is TGCGCCAGCAGCTTACAGGACCGAACCGGGGAGCTGTTTTTT. Translated, it gives CASSLQDRTGELFF.